This paragraph covers one TCR beta chain sequence. What it binds is unknown. With a J-beta primer mix and a sample-barcoded 5' primer, a second PCR ran about 7 to 12 cycles. TCRdb fed the 5' RACE reads into MiXCR, producing one record per CDR3 protein. The data contain hundreds of thousands of distinct CDR3 sequences, about 50% of them singletons. Each of the donors had ten milliliters of peripheral blood drawn into EDTA-treated Vacutainer tubes. Samples each had at least 5.5 micrograms of total RNA extracted. With 7 bases removed from V and 0 bases from J, the gap between germline ends came to 14 bases. The CDR3 is 15 amino acids. This sample stems from a study of blood T cells in healthy people across ages. Study-level information: Capturing about one barcoded beta molecule per two T cells was achieved by template switching.

Whole-study findings and limits: The percentage of naive T cells correlated strongly with TCR beta diversity.

The receptor's source is a woman older than 75 in good health. Source material: blood. V and J are TRBV12-3 or TRBV12-4 and TRBJ2-3; D unclear. CDR3 nucleotide sequence: TGTGCCAGCACTCCGACGGAAAGGAGCACAGATACGCAGTATTTT. It is translated as CASTPTERSTDTQYF.